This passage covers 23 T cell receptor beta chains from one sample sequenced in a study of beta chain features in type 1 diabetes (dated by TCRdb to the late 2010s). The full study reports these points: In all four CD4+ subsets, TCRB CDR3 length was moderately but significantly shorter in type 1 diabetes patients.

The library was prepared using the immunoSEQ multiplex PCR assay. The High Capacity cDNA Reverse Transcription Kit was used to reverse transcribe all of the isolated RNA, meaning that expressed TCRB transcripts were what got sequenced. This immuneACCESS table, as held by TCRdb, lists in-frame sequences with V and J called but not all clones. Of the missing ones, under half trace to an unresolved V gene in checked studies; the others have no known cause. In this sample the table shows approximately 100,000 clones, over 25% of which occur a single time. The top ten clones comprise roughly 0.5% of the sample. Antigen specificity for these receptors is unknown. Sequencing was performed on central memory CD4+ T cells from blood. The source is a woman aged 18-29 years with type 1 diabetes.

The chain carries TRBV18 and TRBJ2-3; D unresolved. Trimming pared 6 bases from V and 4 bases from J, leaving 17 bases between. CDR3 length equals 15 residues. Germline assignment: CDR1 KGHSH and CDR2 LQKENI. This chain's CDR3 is CASSLGMSAADTQYF. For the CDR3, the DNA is TGTGCCAGCTCTCTCGGTATGAGTGCGGCAGATACGCAGTATTTT. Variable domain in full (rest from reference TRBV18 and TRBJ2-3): NAGVMQNPRHLVRRRGQEARLRCSPMKGHSHVYWYRQLPEEGLKFMVYLQKENIIDESGMPKERFSAEFPKEGPSILRIQQVVRGDSAAYFCASSLGMSAADTQYFGPGTRLTVL.

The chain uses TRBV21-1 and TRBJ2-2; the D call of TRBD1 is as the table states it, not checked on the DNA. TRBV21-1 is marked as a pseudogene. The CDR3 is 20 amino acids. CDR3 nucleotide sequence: TGTGCCAGCAGCGGGCAGGGGGCTCTGGCGGGCTCCCCGTACACCGGGGAGCTGTTTTTT. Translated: CASSGQGALAGSPYTGELFF.

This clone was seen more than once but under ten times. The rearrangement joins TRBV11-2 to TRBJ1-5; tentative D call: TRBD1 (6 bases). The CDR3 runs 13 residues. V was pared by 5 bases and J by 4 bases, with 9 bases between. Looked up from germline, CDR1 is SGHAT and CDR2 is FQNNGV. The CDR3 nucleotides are TGTGCCAGCAGCGTCCAGGGGAATCAGCCCCAGCATTTT. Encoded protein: CASSVQGNQPQHF. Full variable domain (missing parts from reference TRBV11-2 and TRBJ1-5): EAGVAQSPRYKIIEKRQSVAFWCNPISGHATLYWYQQILGQGPKLLIQFQNNGVVDDSQLPKDRFSAERLKGVDSTLKIQPAKLEDSAVYLCASSVQGNQPQHFGDGTRLSIL.

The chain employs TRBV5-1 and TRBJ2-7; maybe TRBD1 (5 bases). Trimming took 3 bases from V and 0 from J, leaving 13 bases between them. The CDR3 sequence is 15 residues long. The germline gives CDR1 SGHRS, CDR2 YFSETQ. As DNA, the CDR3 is TGCGCCAGCAGCTCCTCGACAGTAAGCTCCTACGAGCAGTACTTC. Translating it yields CASSSSTVSSYEQYF.

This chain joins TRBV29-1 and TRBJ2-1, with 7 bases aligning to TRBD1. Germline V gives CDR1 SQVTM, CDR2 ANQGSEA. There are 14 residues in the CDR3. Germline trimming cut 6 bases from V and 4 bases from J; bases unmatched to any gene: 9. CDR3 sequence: CSVRGGRDYNEQFF. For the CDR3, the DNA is TGCAGCGTCCGAGGGGGCAGGGATTACAATGAGCAGTTCTTC.

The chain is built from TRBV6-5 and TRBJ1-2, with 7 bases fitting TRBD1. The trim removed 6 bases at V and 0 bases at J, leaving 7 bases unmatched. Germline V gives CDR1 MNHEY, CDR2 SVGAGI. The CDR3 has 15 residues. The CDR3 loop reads CASRGTGTANYGYTF. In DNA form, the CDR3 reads TGTGCCAGCAGGGGCACAGGGACAGCTAACTATGGCTACACCTTC.

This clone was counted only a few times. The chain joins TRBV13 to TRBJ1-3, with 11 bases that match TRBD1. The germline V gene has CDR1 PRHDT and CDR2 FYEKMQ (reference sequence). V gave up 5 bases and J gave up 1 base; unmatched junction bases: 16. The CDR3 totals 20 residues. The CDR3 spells CASSQKARPGQGGSGNTIYF. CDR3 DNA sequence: TGTGCCAGCAGCCAAAAGGCACGGCCGGGACAGGGGGGGTCTGGAAACACCATATATTTT.

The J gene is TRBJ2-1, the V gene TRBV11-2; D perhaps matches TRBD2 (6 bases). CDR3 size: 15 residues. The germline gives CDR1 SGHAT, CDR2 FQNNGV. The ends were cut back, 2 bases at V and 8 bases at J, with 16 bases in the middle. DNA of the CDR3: TGTGCCAGCAGCTTACAACTAGCAGCATGGTATGAGCAGTTCTTC. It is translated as CASSLQLAAWYEQFF.

CDR3 in DNA: TGCGCCAGCAGCCAAGGGGGCAGTGACACTGAAGCTTTCTTT. Encoded protein: CASSQGGSDTEAFF. The chain combines TRBV4-1 with TRBJ1-1; a weak D match, TRBD1 (5 bases). Germline lookup yields CDR1 MGHRA and CDR2 YSYEKL. Between the trimmed V and J ends, which lost 1 base and 3 bases, there was a span of 9 bases. CDR3 length: 14 amino acids.

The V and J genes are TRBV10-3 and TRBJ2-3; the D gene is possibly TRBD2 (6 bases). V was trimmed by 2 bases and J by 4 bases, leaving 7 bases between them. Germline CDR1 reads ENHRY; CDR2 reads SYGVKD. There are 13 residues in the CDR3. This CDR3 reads CAISEREADTQYF. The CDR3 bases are TGTGCCATCAGTGAGAGGGAGGCAGATACGCAGTATTTT.

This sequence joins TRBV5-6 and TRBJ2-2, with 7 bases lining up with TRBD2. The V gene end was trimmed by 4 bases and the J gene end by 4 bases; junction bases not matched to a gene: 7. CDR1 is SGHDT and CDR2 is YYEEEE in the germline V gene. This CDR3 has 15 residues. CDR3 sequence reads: CASSPSGKGTGELFF. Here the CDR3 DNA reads TGTGCCAGCAGCCCGAGCGGGAAGGGCACCGGGGAGCTGTTTTTT. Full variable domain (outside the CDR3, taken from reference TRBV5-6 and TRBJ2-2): DAGVTQSPTHLIKTRGQQVTLRCSPKSGHDTVSWYQQALGQGPQFIFQYYEEEERQRGNFPDRFSGHQFPNYSSELNVNALLLGDSALYLCASSPSGKGTGELFFGEGSRLTVL.

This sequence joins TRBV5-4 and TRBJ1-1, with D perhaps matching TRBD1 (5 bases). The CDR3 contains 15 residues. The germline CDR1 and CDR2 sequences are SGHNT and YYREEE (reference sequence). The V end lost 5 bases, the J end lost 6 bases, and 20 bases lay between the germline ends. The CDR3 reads CASSPGRGLDAEAFF. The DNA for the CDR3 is TGTGCCAGCAGTCCGGGGAGGGGTTTGGATGCTGAAGCTTTCTTT.

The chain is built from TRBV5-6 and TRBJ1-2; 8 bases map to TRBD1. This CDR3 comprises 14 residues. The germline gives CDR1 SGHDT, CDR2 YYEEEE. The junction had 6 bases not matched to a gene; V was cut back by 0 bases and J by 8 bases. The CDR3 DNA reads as TGTGCCAGCAGCTTGGTTGGACAGGGAGGCGGCTACACCTTC. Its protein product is CASSLVGQGGGYTF. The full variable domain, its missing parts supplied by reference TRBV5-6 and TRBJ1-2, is DAGVTQSPTHLIKTRGQQVTLRCSPKSGHDTVSWYQQALGQGPQFIFQYYEEEERQRGNFPDRFSGHQFPNYSSELNVNALLLGDSALYLCASSLVGQGGGYTFGSGTRLTVV.

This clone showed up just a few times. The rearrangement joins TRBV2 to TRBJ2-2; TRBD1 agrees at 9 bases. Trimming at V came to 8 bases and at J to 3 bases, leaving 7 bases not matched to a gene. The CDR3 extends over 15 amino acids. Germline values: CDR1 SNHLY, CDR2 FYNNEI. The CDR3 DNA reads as TGTGCCAGCGGGGGACAGGGAAGGGACACCGGGGAGCTGTTTTTT. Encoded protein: CASGGQGRDTGELFF.

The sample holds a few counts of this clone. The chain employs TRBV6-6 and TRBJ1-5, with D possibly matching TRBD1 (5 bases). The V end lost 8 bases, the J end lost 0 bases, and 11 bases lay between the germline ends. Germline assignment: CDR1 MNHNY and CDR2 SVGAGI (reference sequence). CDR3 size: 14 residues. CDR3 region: CASCQGFSNQPQHF. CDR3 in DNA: TGTGCCAGCTGTCAGGGCTTTAGCAATCAGCCCCAGCATTTT.

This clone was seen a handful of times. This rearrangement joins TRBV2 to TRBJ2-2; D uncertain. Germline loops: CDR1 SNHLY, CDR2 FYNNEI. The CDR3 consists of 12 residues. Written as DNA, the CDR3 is TGTGCTAGTGCCCGGAACACCGGGGAGCTGTTTTTT. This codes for CASARNTGELFF.

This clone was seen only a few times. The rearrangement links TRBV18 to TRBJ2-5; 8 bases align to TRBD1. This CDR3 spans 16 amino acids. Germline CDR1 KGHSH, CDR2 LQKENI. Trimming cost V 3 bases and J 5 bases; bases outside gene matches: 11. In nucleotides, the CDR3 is TGTGCCAGCTCACCCCGACAGGGGCCCCTCCAGGAGACCCAGTACTTC. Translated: CASSPRQGPLQETQYF.

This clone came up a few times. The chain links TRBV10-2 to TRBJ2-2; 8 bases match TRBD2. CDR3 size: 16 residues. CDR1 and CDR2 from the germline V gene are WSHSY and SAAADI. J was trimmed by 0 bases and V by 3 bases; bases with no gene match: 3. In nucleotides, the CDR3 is TGCGCCAGCAGTGACGGGAGGGGTCCGAACACCGGGGAGCTGTTTTTT. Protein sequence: CASSDGRGPNTGELFF.

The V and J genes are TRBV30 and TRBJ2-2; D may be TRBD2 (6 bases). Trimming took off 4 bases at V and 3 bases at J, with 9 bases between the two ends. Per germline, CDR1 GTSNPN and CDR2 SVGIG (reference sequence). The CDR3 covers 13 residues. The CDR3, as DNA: TGTGCCTGGACTAGCGCTTACACCGGGGAGCTGTTTTTT. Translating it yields CAWTSAYTGELFF. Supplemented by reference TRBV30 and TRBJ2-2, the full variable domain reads SQTIHQWPATLVQPVGSPLSLECTVEGTSNPNLYWYRQAAGRGLQLLFYSVGIGQISSEVPQNLSASRPQDRQFILSSKKLLLSDSGFYLCAWTSAYTGELFFGEGSRLTVL.

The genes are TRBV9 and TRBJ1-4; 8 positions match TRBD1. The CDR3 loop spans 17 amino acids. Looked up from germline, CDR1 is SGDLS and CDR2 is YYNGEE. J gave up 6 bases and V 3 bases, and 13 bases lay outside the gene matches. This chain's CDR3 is CASSARTGLSGDEKLFF. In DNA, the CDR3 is TGTGCCAGCAGCGCAAGGACAGGGCTGAGCGGGGATGAAAAACTGTTTTTT.

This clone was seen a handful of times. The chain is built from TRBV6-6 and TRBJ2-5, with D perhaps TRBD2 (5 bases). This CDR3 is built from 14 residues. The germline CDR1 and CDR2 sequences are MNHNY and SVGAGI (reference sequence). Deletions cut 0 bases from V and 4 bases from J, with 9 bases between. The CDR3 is CASSYSTRRETQYF. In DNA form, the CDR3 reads TGTGCCAGCAGTTACTCCACTAGACGAGAGACCCAGTACTTC.

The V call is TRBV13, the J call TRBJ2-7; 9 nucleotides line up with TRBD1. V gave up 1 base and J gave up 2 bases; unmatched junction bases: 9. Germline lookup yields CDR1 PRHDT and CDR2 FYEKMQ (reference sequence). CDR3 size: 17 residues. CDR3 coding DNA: TGTGCCAGCAGCTTAGCCGGACAGGGGCCGCAAACCTACGAGCAGTACGTC. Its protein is CASSLAGQGPQTYEQYV.

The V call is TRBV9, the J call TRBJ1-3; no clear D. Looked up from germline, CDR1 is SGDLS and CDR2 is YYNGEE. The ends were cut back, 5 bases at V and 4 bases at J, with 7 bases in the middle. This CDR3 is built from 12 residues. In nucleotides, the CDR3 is TGTGCCAGCAGTCCGAGGGGAAACACCATATATTTT. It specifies CASSPRGNTIYF.